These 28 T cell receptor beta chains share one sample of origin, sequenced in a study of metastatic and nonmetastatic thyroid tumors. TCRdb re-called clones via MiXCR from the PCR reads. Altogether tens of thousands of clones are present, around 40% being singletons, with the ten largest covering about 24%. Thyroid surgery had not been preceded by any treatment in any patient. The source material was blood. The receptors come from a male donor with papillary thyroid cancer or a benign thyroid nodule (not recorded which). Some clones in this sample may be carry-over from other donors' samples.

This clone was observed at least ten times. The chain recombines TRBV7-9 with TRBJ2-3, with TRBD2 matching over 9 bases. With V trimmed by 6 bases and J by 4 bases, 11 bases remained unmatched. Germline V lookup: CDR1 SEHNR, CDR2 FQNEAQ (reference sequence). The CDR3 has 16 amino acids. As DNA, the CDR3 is TGTGCCAGCAGTTCCCTGGGGGTAGCGGGAGCAGATACGCAGTATTTT. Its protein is CASSSLGVAGADTQYF.

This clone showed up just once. This chain's CDR3 is CASSWGAGDNTGELFF. The CDR3 coding sequence is TGTGCCAGCAGCTGGGGAGCGGGAGATAACACCGGGGAGCTGTTTTTT. This chain uses TRBV11-2 with TRBJ2-2, with 8 nucleotides matching TRBD2. The ends lost 4 bases at V and 2 bases at J; junction bases unmatched: 6. The CDR3 spans 16 residues. Germline V CDR1 and CDR2: SGHAT, FQNNGV.

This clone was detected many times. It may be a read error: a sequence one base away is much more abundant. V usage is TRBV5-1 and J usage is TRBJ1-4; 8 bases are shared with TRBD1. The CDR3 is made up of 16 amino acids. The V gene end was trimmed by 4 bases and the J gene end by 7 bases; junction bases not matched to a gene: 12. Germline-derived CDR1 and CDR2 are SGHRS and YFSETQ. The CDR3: CASSQGAGRSREKLFF. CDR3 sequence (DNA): TGCGCCAGCAGCCAGGGGGCAGGGCGTAGTCGTGAAAAACTGTTTTTT.

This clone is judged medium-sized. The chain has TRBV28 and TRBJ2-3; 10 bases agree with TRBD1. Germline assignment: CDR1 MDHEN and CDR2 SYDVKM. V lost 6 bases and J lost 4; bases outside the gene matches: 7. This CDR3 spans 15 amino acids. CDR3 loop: CASSQRDRGADTQYF. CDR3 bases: TGTGCCAGCAGCCAGCGGGACAGGGGAGCAGATACGCAGTATTTT.

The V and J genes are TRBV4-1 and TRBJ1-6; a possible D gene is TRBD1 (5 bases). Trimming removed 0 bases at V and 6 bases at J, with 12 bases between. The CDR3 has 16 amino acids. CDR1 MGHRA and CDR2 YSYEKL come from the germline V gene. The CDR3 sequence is CASSQEGQGLNSPLHF. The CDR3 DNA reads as TGCGCCAGCAGCCAAGAAGGGCAGGGCCTTAATTCACCCCTCCACTTT.

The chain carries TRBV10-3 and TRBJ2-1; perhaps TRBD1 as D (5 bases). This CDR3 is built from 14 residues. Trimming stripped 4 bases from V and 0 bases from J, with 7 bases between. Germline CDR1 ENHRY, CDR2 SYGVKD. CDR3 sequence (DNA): TGTGCCATCAGTGGGGGCGTCTCCTACAATGAGCAGTTCTTC. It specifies CAISGGVSYNEQFF.

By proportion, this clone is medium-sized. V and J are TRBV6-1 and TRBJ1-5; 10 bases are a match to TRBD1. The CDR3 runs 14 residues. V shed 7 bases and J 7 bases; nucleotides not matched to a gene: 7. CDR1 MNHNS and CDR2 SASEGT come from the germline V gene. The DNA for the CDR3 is TGTGCCAGCAACTGGGACAGGGGCGGACAGCCCCAGCATTTT. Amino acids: CASNWDRGGQPQHF.

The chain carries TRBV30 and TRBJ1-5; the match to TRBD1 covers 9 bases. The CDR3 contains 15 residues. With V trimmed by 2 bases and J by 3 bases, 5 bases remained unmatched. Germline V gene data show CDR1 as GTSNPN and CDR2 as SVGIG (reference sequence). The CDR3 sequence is CAWSSGTGSNQPQHF. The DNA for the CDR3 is TGTGCCTGGAGTTCCGGGACAGGGTCCAATCAGCCCCAGCATTTT.

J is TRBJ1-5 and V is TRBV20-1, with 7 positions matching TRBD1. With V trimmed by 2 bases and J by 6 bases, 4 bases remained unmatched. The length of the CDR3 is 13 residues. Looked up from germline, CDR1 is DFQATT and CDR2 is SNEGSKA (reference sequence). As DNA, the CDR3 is TGCAGTGCTAGACCGCACAGGGGTCAGCCCCAGCATTTT. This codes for CSARPHRGQPQHF.

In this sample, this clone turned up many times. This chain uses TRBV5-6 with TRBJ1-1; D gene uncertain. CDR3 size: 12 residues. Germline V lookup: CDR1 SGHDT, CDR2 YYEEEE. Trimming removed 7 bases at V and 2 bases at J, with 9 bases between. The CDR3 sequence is CASRRANTEAFF. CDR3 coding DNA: TGTGCCAGCCGAAGAGCTAACACTGAAGCTTTCTTT. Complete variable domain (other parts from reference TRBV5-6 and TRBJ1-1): DAGVTQSPTHLIKTRGQQVTLRCSPKSGHDTVSWYQQALGQGPQFIFQYYEEEERQRGNFPDRFSGHQFPNYSSELNVNALLLGDSALYLCASRRANTEAFFGQGTRLTVV.

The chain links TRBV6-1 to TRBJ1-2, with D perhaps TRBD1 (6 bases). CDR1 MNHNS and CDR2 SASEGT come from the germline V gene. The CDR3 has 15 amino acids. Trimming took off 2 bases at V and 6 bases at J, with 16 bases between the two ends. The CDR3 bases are TGTGCCAGCAGTGAAATCCCCAGGGGCTTTGATGGCTACACCTTC. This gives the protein CASSEIPRGFDGYTF.

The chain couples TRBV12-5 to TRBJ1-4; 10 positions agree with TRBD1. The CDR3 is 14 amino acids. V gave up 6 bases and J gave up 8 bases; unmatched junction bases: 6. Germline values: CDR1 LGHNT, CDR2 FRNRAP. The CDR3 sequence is CASGTGTGDEKLFF. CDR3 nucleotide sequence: TGTGCTAGTGGCACCGGGACAGGGGACGAAAAACTGTTTTTT.

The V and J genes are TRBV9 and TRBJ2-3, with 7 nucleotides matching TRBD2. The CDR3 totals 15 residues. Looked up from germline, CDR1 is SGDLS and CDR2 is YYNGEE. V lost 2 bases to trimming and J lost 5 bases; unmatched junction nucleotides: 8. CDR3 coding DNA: TGTGCCAGCAGCGTCGCGGGAGCGCAGGGAGATACGCAGTATTTT. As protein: CASSVAGAQGDTQYF.

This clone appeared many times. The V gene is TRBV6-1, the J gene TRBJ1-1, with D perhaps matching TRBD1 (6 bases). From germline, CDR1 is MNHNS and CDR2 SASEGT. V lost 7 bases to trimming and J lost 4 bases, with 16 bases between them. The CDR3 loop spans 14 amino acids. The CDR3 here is CASKVQGMSTEAFF. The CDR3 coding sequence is TGTGCCAGCAAGGTGCAGGGGATGAGCACTGAAGCTTTCTTT.

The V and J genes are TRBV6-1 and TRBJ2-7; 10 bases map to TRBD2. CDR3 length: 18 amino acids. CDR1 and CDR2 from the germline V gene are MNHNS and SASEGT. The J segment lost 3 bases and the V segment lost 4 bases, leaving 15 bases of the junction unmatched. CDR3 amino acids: CASSARTSGNGQYYEQYF. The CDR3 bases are TGTGCCAGCAGTGCTAGAACTAGCGGGAACGGCCAATACTACGAGCAGTACTTC.

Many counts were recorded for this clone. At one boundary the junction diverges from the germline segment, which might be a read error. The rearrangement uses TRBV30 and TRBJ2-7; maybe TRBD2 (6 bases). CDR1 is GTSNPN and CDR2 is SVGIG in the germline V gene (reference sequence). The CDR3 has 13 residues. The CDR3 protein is CAWSLLASHEQYF. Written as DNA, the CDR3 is TGTGCCTGGAGTTTACTAGCCTCCCACGAGCAGTACTTC. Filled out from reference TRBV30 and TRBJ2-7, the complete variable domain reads SQTIHQWPATLVQPVGSPLSLECTVEGTSNPNLYWYRQAAGRGLQLLFYSVGIGQISSEVPQNLSASRPQDRQFILSSKKLLLSDSGFYLCAWSLLASHEQYFGPGTRLTVT.

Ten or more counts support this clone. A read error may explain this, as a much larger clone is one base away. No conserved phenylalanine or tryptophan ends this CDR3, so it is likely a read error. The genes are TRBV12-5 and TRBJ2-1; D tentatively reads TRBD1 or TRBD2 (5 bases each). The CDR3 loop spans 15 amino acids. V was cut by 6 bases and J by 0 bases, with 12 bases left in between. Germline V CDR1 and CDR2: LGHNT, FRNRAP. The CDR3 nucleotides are TGTGCTAGTGGCGGGACGGAGAGCTCCTACAATGAGCAGTTCGTC. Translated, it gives CASGGTESSYNEQFV.

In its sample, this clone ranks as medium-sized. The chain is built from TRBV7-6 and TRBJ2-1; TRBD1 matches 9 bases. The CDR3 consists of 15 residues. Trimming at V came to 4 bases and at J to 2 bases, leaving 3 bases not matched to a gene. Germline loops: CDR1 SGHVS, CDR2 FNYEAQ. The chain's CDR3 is CASSSGTGPYNEQFF. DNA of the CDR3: TGTGCCAGCAGCTCCGGGACAGGGCCCTACAATGAGCAGTTCTTC.

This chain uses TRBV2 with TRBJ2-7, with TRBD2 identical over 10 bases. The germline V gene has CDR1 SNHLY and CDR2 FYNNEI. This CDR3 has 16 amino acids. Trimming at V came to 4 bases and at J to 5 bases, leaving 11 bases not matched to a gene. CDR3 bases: TGTGCCAGCAGTGGAACCCCTAGCGGGAGATCCCACGAGCAGTACTTC. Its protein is CASSGTPSGRSHEQYF.

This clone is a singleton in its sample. The CDR3 nucleotides are TGTGCCTGGAGTGCCGGACAGGGGGTATACAATGAGCAGTTCTTC. This sequence encodes CAWSAGQGVYNEQFF. The chain uses TRBV30 and TRBJ2-1; TRBD1 matches 10 bases. V gave up 1 base and J gave up 4 bases; unmatched junction bases: 4. CDR3 size: 15 residues. From germline, CDR1 is GTSNPN and CDR2 SVGIG (reference sequence).

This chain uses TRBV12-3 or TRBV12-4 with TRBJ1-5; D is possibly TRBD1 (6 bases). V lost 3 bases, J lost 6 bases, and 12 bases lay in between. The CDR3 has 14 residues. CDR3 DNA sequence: TGTGCCAGCAGTTTGGCGGGGGGCGGTCAGCCCCAGCATTTT. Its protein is CASSLAGGGQPQHF.

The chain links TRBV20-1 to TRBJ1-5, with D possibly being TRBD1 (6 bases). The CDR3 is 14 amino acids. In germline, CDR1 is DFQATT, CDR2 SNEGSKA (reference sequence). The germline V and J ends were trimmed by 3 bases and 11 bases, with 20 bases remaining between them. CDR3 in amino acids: CSASLDSGPGTQHF. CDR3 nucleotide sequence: TGCAGTGCTAGTCTGGACAGCGGCCCGGGGACCCAGCATTTT.

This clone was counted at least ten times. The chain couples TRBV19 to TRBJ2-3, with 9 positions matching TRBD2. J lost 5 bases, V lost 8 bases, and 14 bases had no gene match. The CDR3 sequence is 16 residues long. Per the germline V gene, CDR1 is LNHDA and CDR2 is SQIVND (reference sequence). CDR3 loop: CASRRDSGSSLDTQYF. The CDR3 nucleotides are TGTGCCAGTCGAAGGGATAGCGGGAGTAGCTTAGATACGCAGTATTTT.

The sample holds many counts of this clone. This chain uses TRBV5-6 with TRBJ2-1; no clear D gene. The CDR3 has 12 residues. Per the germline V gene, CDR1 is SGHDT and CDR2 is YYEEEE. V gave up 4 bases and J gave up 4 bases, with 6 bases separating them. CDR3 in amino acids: CASSLQYNEQFF. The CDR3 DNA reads TGTGCCAGCAGCCTACAATACAATGAGCAGTTCTTC.

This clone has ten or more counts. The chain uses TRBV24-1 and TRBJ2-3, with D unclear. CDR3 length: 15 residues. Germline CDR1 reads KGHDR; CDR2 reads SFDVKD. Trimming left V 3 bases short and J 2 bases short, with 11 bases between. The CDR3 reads CATSDPTTYTDTQYF. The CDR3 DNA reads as TGTGCCACCAGTGATCCTACGACGTACACAGATACGCAGTATTTT.

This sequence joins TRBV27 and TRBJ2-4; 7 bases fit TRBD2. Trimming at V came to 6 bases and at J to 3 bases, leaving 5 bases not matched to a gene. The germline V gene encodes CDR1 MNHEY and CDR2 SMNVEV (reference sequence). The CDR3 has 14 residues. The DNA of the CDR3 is TGTGCCAGCAGGGGAGGGTTGGGCAAAAACATTCAGTACTTC. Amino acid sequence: CASRGGLGKNIQYF.

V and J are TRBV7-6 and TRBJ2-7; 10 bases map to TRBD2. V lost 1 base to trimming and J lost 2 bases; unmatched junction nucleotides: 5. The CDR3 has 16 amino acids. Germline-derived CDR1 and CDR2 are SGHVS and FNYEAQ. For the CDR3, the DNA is TGTGCCAGCAGCTTAGAGGCAGCGGGGGGGCCCTACGAGCAGTACTTC. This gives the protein CASSLEAAGGPYEQYF.

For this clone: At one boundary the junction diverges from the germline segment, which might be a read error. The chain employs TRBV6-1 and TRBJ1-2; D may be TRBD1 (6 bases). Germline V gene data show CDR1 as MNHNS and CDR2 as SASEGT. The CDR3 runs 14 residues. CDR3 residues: CVSSPQGGVEGYTF. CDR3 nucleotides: TGTGTCAGCAGTCCACAGGGAGGGGTCGAAGGCTACACCTTC.